The source of this T cell receptor (beta chain) is a study of response to subunit inactivated influenza vaccine. This clonotype was seen a handful of times. Its antigen remains unknown. The study, taken as a whole, reports: The authors suggested that every seasonal influenza vaccination recruits few new T cells.

V was clipped by 1 base and J by 0 bases, with 17 bases between them. Looked up from germline, CDR1 is SGHRS and CDR2 is YFSETQ. The CDR3 runs 19 residues. TCRdb re-derived calls from the RT-PCR reads in MiXCR, one entry per CDR3 protein. The sample holds hundreds of thousands of distinct CDR3 sequences; approximately 11% are singletons and the top ten take approximately 12%. The input for sequencing was PBMCs from blood, taken about 40 days after vaccination. The chain links TRBV5-1 to TRBJ2-6; perhaps TRBD1 as D (5 bases). This receptor was identified in a man aged 50-60 years who received an inactivated influenza vaccine. The CDR3 region is CASSLFNRQGYSGANVLTF. The DNA for the CDR3 is TGCGCCAGCAGCTTGTTTAATCGGCAGGGTTACTCTGGGGCCAACGTCCTGACTTTC.